Below are 22 T cell receptor beta chains sequenced from a single sample in a study of T cells in Graves' hyperthyroidism and ophthalmopathy. RNA transcripts were the template for amplifying TCR beta CDR3 regions. A first-round RT-PCR of the TCR CDR3 used the HTBI primer set. A single record per CDR3 protein comes from TCRdb applying MiXCR to the multiplex PCR reads. The sample contains around 500,000 distinct CDR3 sequences, about 22% of which appear only once. Material for sequencing was blood. These receptors originate from a woman between 70 and 85 years old with Graves' ophthalmopathy.

Comment on this clonotype: A much larger clone sits a single nucleotide away, making a read error possible. The chain carries TRBV6-2 or TRBV6-3 and TRBJ1-1; D is perhaps TRBD1 (5 bases). The length of the CDR3 is 15 residues. CDR1 is MNHEY, CDR2 SVGEGT, per germline. The CDR3 bases are TGTGTCAGCAGGACACACACGGGGGTGTCGGGTGAAGCTTTCTTT. Translated, it gives CVSRTHTGVSGEAFF.

The chain joins TRBV6-1 to TRBJ1-1; TRBD1 might be the D (6 bases). Trimming took 5 bases from V and 11 from J, leaving 15 bases between them. The CDR3 covers 12 residues. Germline V lookup: CDR1 MNHNS, CDR2 SASEGT. The CDR3 spells CASSPGTLNAFF. The CDR3 region has the DNA TGTGCCAGCAGTCCCGGGACACTCAATGCTTTCTTT.

The V and J genes are TRBV20-1 and TRBJ2-7; D unresolved. V lost 0 bases and J lost 4, with 10 bases in between. Looked up from germline, CDR1 is DFQATT and CDR2 is SNEGSKA (reference sequence). The CDR3 extends over 13 amino acids. The CDR3 here is CSARENLVYEQYF. The CDR3 nucleotides are TGCAGTGCTAGAGAGAACCTGGTGTACGAGCAGTACTTC.

The chain uses TRBV28 and TRBJ1-1; no definite D call. Germline V gene lookup returns CDR1 MDHEN and CDR2 SYDVKM. V lost 2 bases, J lost 10 bases, and 11 bases lay in between. This CDR3 region has 12 residues. DNA for the CDR3: TGTGCCAGCAGTTTAGAAAGGGAGAGAGCTTTCTTT. Amino acids: CASSLERERAFF.

The chain uses TRBV15 and TRBJ2-1; D may be TRBD1 (5 bases). The germline CDR1 and CDR2 sequences are LNHNV and YYDKDF (reference sequence). The CDR3 is made up of 15 amino acids. The V end was cut by 0 bases, the J end by 0 bases, with 6 bases between. The CDR3 bases are TGTGCCACCAGCAGAGAAGGGGTCTCCTACAATGAGCAGTTCTTC. It encodes CATSREGVSYNEQFF.

The gene calls are TRBV20-1 and TRBJ2-1; 13 nucleotides agree with TRBD2. V gave up 5 bases and J gave up 0 bases; unmatched junction bases: 13. The CDR3 extends over 19 amino acids. Germline CDR1 and CDR2: DFQATT and SNEGSKA (reference sequence). The CDR3 coding sequence is TGCAGTGCTGTAAGACTAGCGGGAGGAATTATGAGCTCCTACAATGAGCAGTTCTTC. It codes for CSAVRLAGGIMSSYNEQFF.

This clonotype was seen repeatedly, ten times or more. The chain uses TRBV20-1 and TRBJ1-1, with a weak D call TRBD1 (5 bases). From germline, CDR1 is DFQATT and CDR2 SNEGSKA (reference sequence). CDR3 length: 14 residues. Trimming shortened V by 1 base and J by 4 bases, and 13 bases separated the two germline ends. The CDR3 is CSARVAGSATEAFF. Here the CDR3 DNA reads TGCAGTGCTAGAGTTGCAGGGTCCGCCACTGAAGCTTTCTTT.

This clonotype showed up just a few times. In nucleotides, the CDR3 is TGCGCCAGCAGCGAGGTCCAACTAAAGGGCATTCAGTACTTC. Translated: CASSEVQLKGIQYF. The chain couples TRBV5-1 to TRBJ2-4; D is unresolved. The CDR3 spans 14 residues. Per the germline V gene, CDR1 is SGHRS and CDR2 is YFSETQ. V lost 4 bases to trimming and J lost 9 bases, with 17 bases between them.

A word on this clonotype: An end of the junction does not agree with germline; a read error may underlie this. The V gene is TRBV12-3 or TRBV12-4, the J gene TRBJ2-6; D could derive from TRBD1 or TRBD2 (5 bases each). This CDR3 comprises 15 residues. CDR3 in DNA: TGTGCCAGCAGTTTGGGGGTTAAAGGGGCCAACGTCATGACTTTC. Translating gives CASSLGVKGANVMTF.

There are a few counts of this clonotype. The genes are TRBV7-2 and TRBJ1-2, with TRBD1 matching over 7 bases. V shed 3 bases and J 5 bases; nucleotides not matched to a gene: 6. Germline CDR1 SGHTA, CDR2 FQGNSA. The CDR3 contains 14 residues. The CDR3 DNA reads as TGTGCCAGCAGCTTGGAACAGGGGCTATATGGCTACACCTTC. Its translation is CASSLEQGLYGYTF.

The chain recombines TRBV20-1 with TRBJ1-1, with D uncertain. CDR1 is DFQATT, CDR2 SNEGSKA, per germline (reference sequence). V gave up 6 bases and J gave up 3 bases, with 8 bases separating them. CDR3 length: 11 amino acids. The CDR3 sequence: CSAPDHTEAFF. CDR3 nucleotide sequence: TGCAGTGCCCCCGACCACACTGAAGCTTTCTTT.

The chain couples TRBV30 to TRBJ2-2; D possibly corresponds to TRBD1 (6 bases). The germline CDR1 and CDR2 sequences are GTSNPN and SVGIG (reference sequence). The CDR3 totals 18 residues. V lost 2 bases, J lost 0 bases, and 19 bases lay in between. The CDR3 DNA follows: TGTGCCTGGAGTAACTACGGCACCGGGACACCGAACACCGGGGAGCTGTTTTTT. Its protein is CAWSNYGTGTPNTGELFF. The full variable domain, rest sourced from reference TRBV30 and TRBJ2-2, is SQTIHQWPATLVQPVGSPLSLECTVEGTSNPNLYWYRQAAGRGLQLLFYSVGIGQISSEVPQNLSASRPQDRQFILSSKKLLLSDSGFYLCAWSNYGTGTPNTGELFFGEGSRLTVL.

The V call is TRBV11-1, the J call TRBJ2-4; no firm D call. From germline, CDR1 is SGHAT and CDR2 FQDESV (reference sequence). The CDR3 length is 17 residues. V lost 1 base and J 0 bases, leaving 13 bases between the germline ends. The CDR3 DNA reads as TGTGCCAGCAGCTTAGTACGTTCGACGATAGCCAAAAACATTCAGTACTTC. Its translation: CASSLVRSTIAKNIQYF.

This clonotype occurred many times. This sequence joins TRBV12-3 or TRBV12-4 and TRBJ1-1; the D gene is possibly TRBD1 (5 bases). The length of the CDR3 is 15 residues. V shed 4 bases and J shed 0 bases, with 12 bases lying between them. The CDR3 region has the DNA TGTGCCAGCAGTTCCCGGGGGATCATGAACACTGAAGCTTTCTTT. Translating it yields CASSSRGIMNTEAFF.

The rearrangement joins TRBV3-1 to TRBJ2-2; D remains ambiguous. Germline values: CDR1 LGHDT, CDR2 YNNKEL (reference sequence). The CDR3 is made up of 15 amino acids. V was pared by 1 base and J by 4 bases, with 10 bases between. CDR3 sequence: CASSQAGVSTGELFF. DNA for the CDR3: TGTGCCAGCAGCCAAGCGGGTGTCTCCACCGGGGAGCTGTTTTTT.

The chain carries TRBV6-1 and TRBJ1-3; no definite D call. V lost 7 bases and J 4 bases, leaving 8 bases between the germline ends. Germline CDR1 is MNHNS and CDR2 is SASEGT. The length of the CDR3 is 12 residues. The CDR3 coding sequence is TGTGCCAGCAAAGGTTCAGGAAACACCATATATTTT. This gives the protein CASKGSGNTIYF.

The chain is built from TRBV19 and TRBJ1-1; D not resolved. The germline V and J ends were trimmed by 3 bases and 4 bases, with 6 bases remaining between them. The germline V gene encodes CDR1 LNHDA and CDR2 SQIVND (reference sequence). This CDR3 comprises 12 residues. The chain's CDR3 is CASSIRGTEAFF. DNA for the CDR3: TGTGCCAGTAGTATCCGGGGCACTGAAGCTTTCTTT.

The rearrangement joins TRBV25-1 to TRBJ2-3, with 9 bases lining up with TRBD2. The CDR3 runs 16 residues. Losses at the gene ends were 0 bases for V and 5 bases for J; bases not matched to a gene: 6. Germline V gene data show CDR1 as MGHDK and CDR2 as SYGVNS. The CDR3 DNA follows: TGTGCCAGCAGTGAATATGTGGCGGGAGGGTTAGATACGCAGTATTTT. It codes for CASSEYVAGGLDTQYF. The whole variable domain, remainder taken from reference TRBV25-1 and TRBJ2-3, is EADIYQTPRYLVIGTGKKITLECSQTMGHDKMYWYQQDPGMELHLIHYSYGVNSTEKGDLSSESTVSRIRTEHFPLTLESARPSHTSQYLCASSEYVAGGLDTQYFGPGTRLTVL.

This clonotype was picked up one time. V is TRBV16 and J is TRBJ1-1; 9 bases agree with TRBD1. Unmatched junction bases numbered 14, after V lost 4 bases and J lost 5 bases. Looked up from germline, CDR1 is KGHSY and CDR2 is FQNENV. This CDR3 spans 17 amino acids. The CDR3: CASSLDGTGIGDTEAFF. In DNA form, the CDR3 reads TGTGCCAGCAGCCTTGATGGGACAGGGATAGGAGATACTGAAGCTTTCTTT.

Ten or more counts support this clonotype. The chain is built from TRBV7-2 and TRBJ2-1, with D perhaps TRBD2 (5 bases). Per the germline V gene, CDR1 is SGHTA and CDR2 is FQGNSA. The CDR3 contains 15 residues. V was shortened by 1 base and J by 8 bases, with 15 bases between the two germline ends. The chain's CDR3 is CASSLDWESSYEQFF. CDR3 nucleotides: TGTGCCAGCAGCTTAGATTGGGAGTCTAGCTATGAGCAGTTCTTC.

V is TRBV20-1 and J is TRBJ2-1, with 10 bases aligning to TRBD2. The V gene end was trimmed by 5 bases and the J gene end by 0 bases; junction bases not matched to a gene: 7. The germline gives CDR1 DFQATT, CDR2 SNEGSKA (reference sequence). This CDR3 comprises 16 residues. The CDR3 sequence is CSAWGASGSSYNEQFF. Here the CDR3 DNA reads TGCAGTGCTTGGGGGGCTAGCGGGAGCTCCTACAATGAGCAGTTCTTC.

J is TRBJ1-5 and V is TRBV7-2; the D is unclear. V was clipped by 5 bases and J by 6 bases, with 11 bases between them. The germline CDR1 and CDR2 sequences are SGHTA and FQGNSA. The CDR3 is 13 residues long. CDR3 region: CASSPAEGQPQHF. As DNA, the CDR3 is TGTGCCAGCAGCCCGGCCGAGGGTCAGCCCCAGCATTTT. The variable domain in full, with the rest retrieved from reference TRBV7-2 and TRBJ1-5, is GAGVSQSPSNKVTEKGKDVELRCDPISGHTALYWYRQSLGQGLEFLIYFQGNSAPDKSGLPSDRFSAERTGGSVSTLTIQRTQQEDSAVYLCASSPAEGQPQHFGDGTRLSIL.